The 3 T cell receptor beta chains below all came from one sample that was sequenced in a study of identical twins. MiXCR was run by TCRdb on the 5' RACE reads, yielding one entry per CDR3 protein. This sample carries about 520,000 distinct CDR3 sequences, roughly a fifth of them seen once, and the ten largest clones take around 1%. These data were likewise used in another study, on T cells expressing NK-cell markers.

The sequenced material came from CD4+ T cells sorted from blood. The receptors shown here come from a woman under 30 in good health.

The J gene is TRBJ2-7, the V gene TRBV5-3; TRBD2 matches at 8 bases. TRBV5-3 is treated as an ORF (open reading frame) with a function not yet certain. This CDR3 has 16 amino acids. The J segment lost 3 bases and the V segment lost 3 bases, leaving 11 bases of the junction unmatched. The CDR3 region is CARSWIKAGDIYEQYF. As DNA, the CDR3 is TGTGCCAGAAGCTGGATCAAAGCGGGGGACATCTACGAGCAGTACTTC.

Only a few counts were recorded for this clonotype. V is TRBV5-1 and J is TRBJ2-5, with D perhaps given as TRBD1 or TRBD2 (6 bases each). The CDR3 contains 16 residues. CDR1 and CDR2 (germline): SGHRS, YFSETQ. V was pared by 4 bases and J by 5 bases, with 21 bases between. The CDR3 protein is CASSPGGHGGMETQYF. The CDR3 nucleotides read TGCGCCAGCAGCCCCGGGGGCCATGGGGGGATGGAGACCCAGTACTTC.

CDR3 sequence (DNA): TGTGCCAGCAGCCGAGAGACTCATTACAATGAGCAGTTCTTC. Its protein product is CASSRETHYNEQFF. The gene calls are TRBV7-2 and TRBJ2-1, with D uncertain. The CDR3 is made up of 14 amino acids. The ends were cut back, 5 bases at V and 4 bases at J, with 12 bases in the middle. Looked up from germline, CDR1 is SGHTA and CDR2 is FQGNSA.